The 17 T cell receptor beta chains listed next were all sequenced from one sample in a study of CDR3 diversity in severe acne. TCRdb used MiXCR to reprocess the PCR reads, holding one entry per CDR3 protein. Counted here are some 85,000 distinct CDR3 sequences, about 49% occurring once; the ten biggest clones make up around a tenth. The sample was blood. The receptor set was obtained from a male donor with severe acne vulgaris.

V and J are TRBV25-1 and TRBJ2-5; D ambiguous. This CDR3 region has 14 residues. Trimming removed 5 bases from V and 4 bases from J, with 14 bases in between. Germline V gene sequence: CDR1 MGHDK, CDR2 SYGVNS. Here the CDR3 DNA reads TGTGCCAGCAGTTACTCGTCGGTTGTAGAGACCCAGTACTTC. Residues: CASSYSSVVETQYF.

This clonotype is a singleton in its sample. This sequence joins TRBV28 and TRBJ2-5, with TRBD1 matching 9 bases. J gave up 5 bases and V 5 bases, and 15 bases lay outside the gene matches. The CDR3 is 17 amino acids. In germline, CDR1 is MDHEN, CDR2 SYDVKM. The CDR3 loop reads CASSPAALQGAAETQYF. In nucleotides, the CDR3 is TGTGCCAGCAGTCCCGCCGCCTTACAGGGGGCGGCGGAGACCCAGTACTTC.

The chain links TRBV7-2 to TRBJ2-6; TRBD1 might be the D (5 bases). With 0 bases removed from V and 8 bases from J, the gap between germline ends came to 8 bases. CDR1 is SGHTA, CDR2 FQGNSA, per germline. The CDR3 covers 14 residues. The CDR3 nucleotides read TGTGCCAGCAGCTTAGCCTTGGGGCCCAACGTCCTGACTTTC. Its protein product is CASSLALGPNVLTF.

This clonotype was recorded a few times. V is TRBV4-1 and J is TRBJ2-5, with TRBD2 identical over 7 bases. Germline V gene sequence: CDR1 MGHRA, CDR2 YSYEKL. The trim removed 4 bases at V and 1 base at J, leaving 21 bases unmatched. This CDR3 is built from 20 residues. CDR3 DNA sequence: TGCGCCAGCAGCCGTCTTAGGAGTGGTCTTAAGTGGGGGGGCCAAGAGACCCAGTACTTC. Translated: CASSRLRSGLKWGGQETQYF.

In this sample, this clonotype turned up a few times. The chain joins TRBV6-1 to TRBJ1-5; TRBD1 matches 8 bases. Germline CDR1 reads MNHNS; CDR2 reads SASEGT. The CDR3 is made up of 15 amino acids. V was clipped by 10 bases and J by 2 bases; unmatched bases: 10. The DNA of the CDR3 is TGTGCCACACTAACTCAGGGGGCCCGCAATCAGCCCCAGCATTTT. Its translation: CATLTQGARNQPQHF.

This clonotype was picked up many times. The J gene is TRBJ2-3, the V gene TRBV20-1, with 10 bases identical to TRBD2. CDR1 is DFQATT, CDR2 SNEGSKA, per germline (reference sequence). The CDR3 is 15 amino acids. V was pared by 4 bases and J by 2 bases, with 6 bases of the junction left unmatched. The DNA for the CDR3 is TGCAGTGCTAAGGCCGGGACTAGCGCCACAGATACGCAGTATTTT. The encoded protein is CSAKAGTSATDTQYF.

This clonotype turned up a few times. V usage is TRBV12-3 or TRBV12-4 and J usage is TRBJ2-3; possibly TRBD1 for D (5 bases). This CDR3 comprises 17 residues. Trimming stripped 3 bases from V and 0 bases from J, with 16 bases between. CDR3 bases: TGTGCCAGCAGTTTTAGGTTAGGGGAACTTAGCACAGATACGCAGTATTTT. As protein: CASSFRLGELSTDTQYF.

At least ten counts were recorded for this clonotype. The gene calls are TRBV24-1 and TRBJ2-7; 9 bases are shared with TRBD1. Per the germline V gene, CDR1 is KGHDR and CDR2 is SFDVKD. This CDR3 spans 17 amino acids. V gave up 3 bases and J gave up 6 bases; unmatched junction bases: 14. The CDR3 here is CATSDHNSGTGLLEQYF. In DNA form, the CDR3 reads TGTGCCACCAGTGATCATAATTCCGGGACAGGGCTTCTCGAGCAGTACTTC.

V usage is TRBV25-1 and J usage is TRBJ1-6; D unclear. V lost 2 bases to trimming and J lost 4 bases, with 3 bases between them. Germline V lookup: CDR1 MGHDK, CDR2 SYGVNS. The CDR3 is made up of 13 amino acids. The CDR3 nucleotides are TGTGCCAGCAGTGAAGTATATAATTCACCCCTCCACTTT. The encoded protein is CASSEVYNSPLHF.

The genes are TRBV29-1 and TRBJ1-2, with TRBD1 identical over 8 bases. V lost 6 bases to trimming and J lost 3 bases; unmatched junction nucleotides: 6. CDR1 and CDR2 from the germline V gene are SQVTM and ANQGSEA. The CDR3 has 13 amino acids. The CDR3 sequence is CSVGQGGHYGYTF. CDR3 bases: TGCAGCGTAGGACAGGGAGGGCACTATGGCTACACCTTC.

The chain is built from TRBV11-2 and TRBJ1-2; perhaps TRBD1 as D (5 bases). The CDR3 sequence is 15 residues long. Germline V gene sequence: CDR1 SGHAT, CDR2 FQNNGV. V shed 0 bases and J shed 4 bases, with 12 bases lying between them. Here the CDR3 DNA reads TGTGCCAGCAGCTTAGATCTCGGGGGGGTCTATGGCTACACCTTC. Amino acid sequence: CASSLDLGGVYGYTF.

This chain links TRBV2 with TRBJ1-2; TRBD1 matches at 10 bases. V trimming: 5 bases; J trimming: 8 bases; junction bases outside the gene matches: 8. Looked up from germline, CDR1 is SNHLY and CDR2 is FYNNEI. This CDR3 is built from 14 residues. As DNA, the CDR3 is TGTGCCAGCAGTTGGGCCGGGACAGGGGACGGCTACACCTTC. Residues: CASSWAGTGDGYTF.

V and J are TRBV6-5 and TRBJ1-3, with D unclear. This CDR3 region has 17 residues. The ends were cut back, 3 bases at V and 3 bases at J, with 18 bases in the middle. The germline gives CDR1 MNHEY, CDR2 SVGAGI. Here the CDR3 reads CASSYLKANIHGNTIYF. CDR3 coding DNA: TGTGCCAGCAGTTATCTTAAGGCGAACATCCATGGAAACACCATATATTTT.

The V gene is TRBV9, the J gene TRBJ2-2, with 10 bases identical to TRBD1. V lost 5 bases to trimming and J lost 4 bases; unmatched junction nucleotides: 8. CDR1 and CDR2 (germline): SGDLS, YYNGEE. This CDR3 spans 16 amino acids. The CDR3 spells CASRGTGTGVTGELFF. The CDR3 region has the DNA TGTGCCAGCAGGGGAACCGGGACAGGGGTCACCGGGGAGCTGTTTTTT.

The chain's CDR3 is CATSREVSGSGQETQYF. The CDR3 coding sequence is TGTGCCACCAGCAGAGAGGTTAGCGGGAGTGGCCAAGAGACCCAGTACTTC. The V and J genes are TRBV15 and TRBJ2-5, with 9 positions matching TRBD2. The CDR3 has 17 residues. Trimming cost V 0 bases and J 1 base; bases outside gene matches: 6. CDR1 and CDR2 (germline): LNHNV, YYDKDF (reference sequence).

This clonotype has a count of ten or more. CDR3 in amino acids: CASSTDSFYSPLHF. The CDR3 bases are TGTGCCAGTAGTACCGACAGTTTCTATTCACCCCTCCACTTT. The genes are TRBV19 and TRBJ1-6; the D gene is possibly TRBD1 (5 bases). CDR3 size: 14 residues. Germline values: CDR1 LNHDA, CDR2 SQIVND (reference sequence). The V gene lost 4 bases and the J gene lost 8 bases, with 12 bases spanning the gap.

The V gene is TRBV19, the J gene TRBJ2-7; D ambiguous. Per germline, CDR1 LNHDA and CDR2 SQIVND (reference sequence). Deletions cut 5 bases from V and 2 bases from J, with 13 bases between. This CDR3 contains 14 residues. CDR3 region: CASSDHMKAYEQYF. CDR3 nucleotides: TGTGCCAGTAGTGACCATATGAAGGCCTACGAGCAGTACTTC.